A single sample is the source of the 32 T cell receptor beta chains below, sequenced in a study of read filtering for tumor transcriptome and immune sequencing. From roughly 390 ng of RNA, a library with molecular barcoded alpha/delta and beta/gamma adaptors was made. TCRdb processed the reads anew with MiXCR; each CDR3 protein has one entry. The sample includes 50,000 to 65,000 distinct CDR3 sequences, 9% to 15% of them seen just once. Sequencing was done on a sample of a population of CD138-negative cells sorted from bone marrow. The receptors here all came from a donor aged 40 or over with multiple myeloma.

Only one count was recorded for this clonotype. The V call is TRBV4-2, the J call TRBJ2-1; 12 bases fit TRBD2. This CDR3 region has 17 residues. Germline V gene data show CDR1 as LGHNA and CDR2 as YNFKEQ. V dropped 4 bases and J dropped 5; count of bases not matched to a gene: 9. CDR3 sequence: CASSPGLAGGRHNEQFF. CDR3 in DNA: TGTGCCAGCAGCCCCGGCCTAGCGGGGGGGCGACACAATGAGCAGTTCTTC.

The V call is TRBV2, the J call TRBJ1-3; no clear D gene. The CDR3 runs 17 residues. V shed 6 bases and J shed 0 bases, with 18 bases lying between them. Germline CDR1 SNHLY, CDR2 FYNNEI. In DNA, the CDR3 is TGTGCCAGCAGGGACCCCGGTATCCAGTCCTCTGGAAACACCATATATTTT. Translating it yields CASRDPGIQSSGNTIYF.

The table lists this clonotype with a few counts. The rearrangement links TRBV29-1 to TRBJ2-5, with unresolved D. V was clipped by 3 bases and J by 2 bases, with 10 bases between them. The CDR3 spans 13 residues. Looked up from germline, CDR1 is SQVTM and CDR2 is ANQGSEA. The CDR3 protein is CSVDRRAQETQYF. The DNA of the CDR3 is TGCAGCGTTGATCGGCGTGCACAAGAGACCCAGTACTTC.

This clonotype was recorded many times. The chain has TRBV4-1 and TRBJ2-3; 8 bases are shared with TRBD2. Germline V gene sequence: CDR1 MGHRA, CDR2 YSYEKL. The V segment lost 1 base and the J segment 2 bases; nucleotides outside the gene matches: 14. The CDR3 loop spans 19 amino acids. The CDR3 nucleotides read TGCGCCAGCAGCCAAGTCGGGATCCCCGGGAGGGTACACACAGATACGCAGTATTTT. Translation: CASSQVGIPGRVHTDTQYF.

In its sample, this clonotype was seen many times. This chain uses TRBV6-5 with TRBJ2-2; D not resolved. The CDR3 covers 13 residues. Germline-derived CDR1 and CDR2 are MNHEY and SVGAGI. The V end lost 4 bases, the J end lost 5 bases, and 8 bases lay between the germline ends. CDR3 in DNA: TGTGCCAGCAGTTTCTTTAGGACCGGGGAGCTGTTTTTT. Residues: CASSFFRTGELFF.

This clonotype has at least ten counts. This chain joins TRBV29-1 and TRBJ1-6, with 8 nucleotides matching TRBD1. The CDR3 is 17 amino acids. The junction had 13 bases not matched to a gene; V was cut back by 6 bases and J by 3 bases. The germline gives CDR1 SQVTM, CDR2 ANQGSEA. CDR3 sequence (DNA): TGCAGCGTCGGGGGTAGGACAGGGTCAGGCTATAATTCACCCCTCCACTTT. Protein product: CSVGGRTGSGYNSPLHF.

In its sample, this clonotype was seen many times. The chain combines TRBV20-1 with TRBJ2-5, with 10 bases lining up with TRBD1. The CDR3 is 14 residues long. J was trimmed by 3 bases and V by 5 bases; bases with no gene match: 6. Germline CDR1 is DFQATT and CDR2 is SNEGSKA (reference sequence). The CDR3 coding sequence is TGCAGTGCTGGGCTCGGGACAGGGGAAGAGACCCAGTACTTC. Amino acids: CSAGLGTGEETQYF.

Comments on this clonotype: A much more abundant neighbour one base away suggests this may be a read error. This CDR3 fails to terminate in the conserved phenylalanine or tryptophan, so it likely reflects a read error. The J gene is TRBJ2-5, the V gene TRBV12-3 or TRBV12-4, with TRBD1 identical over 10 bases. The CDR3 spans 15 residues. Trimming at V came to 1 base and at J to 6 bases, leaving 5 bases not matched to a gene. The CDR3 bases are TGTGCCAGCAGTTTAGAGACAGGGGGCAGGAAGACCCAGTACCTC. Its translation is CASSLETGGRKTQYL.

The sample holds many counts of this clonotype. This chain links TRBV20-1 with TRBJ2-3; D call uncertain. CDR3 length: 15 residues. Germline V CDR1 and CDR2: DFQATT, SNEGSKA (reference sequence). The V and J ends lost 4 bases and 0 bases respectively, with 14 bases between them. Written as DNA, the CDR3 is TGCAGTGCTATCCTGGTCGGAAGTAGCACAGATACGCAGTATTTT. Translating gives CSAILVGSSTDTQYF.

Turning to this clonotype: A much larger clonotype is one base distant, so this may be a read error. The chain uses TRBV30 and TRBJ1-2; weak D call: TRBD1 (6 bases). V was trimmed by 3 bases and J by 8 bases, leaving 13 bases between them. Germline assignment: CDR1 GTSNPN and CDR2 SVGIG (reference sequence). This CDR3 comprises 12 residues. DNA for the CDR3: TGTGCCTGGAGACAGGGTCTATTCGGCTACACCTTC. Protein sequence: CAWRQGLFGYTF.

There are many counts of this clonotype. The CDR3 protein is CSVAYLGRRFYEQYF. DNA for the CDR3: TGCAGCGTTGCTTATCTCGGGAGGCGGTTTTACGAGCAGTACTTC. The rearrangement uses TRBV29-1 and TRBJ2-7; 7 nucleotides align to TRBD2. Losses at the gene ends were 4 bases for V and 4 bases for J; bases not matched to a gene: 13. The CDR3 loop spans 15 amino acids. The germline V gene encodes CDR1 SQVTM and CDR2 ANQGSEA.

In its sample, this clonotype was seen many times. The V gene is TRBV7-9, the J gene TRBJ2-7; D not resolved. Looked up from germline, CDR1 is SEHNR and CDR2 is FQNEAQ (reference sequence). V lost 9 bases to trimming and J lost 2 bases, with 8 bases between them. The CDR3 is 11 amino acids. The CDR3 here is CASQDTYEQYF. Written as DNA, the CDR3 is TGTGCCAGTCAGGATACCTACGAGCAGTACTTC.

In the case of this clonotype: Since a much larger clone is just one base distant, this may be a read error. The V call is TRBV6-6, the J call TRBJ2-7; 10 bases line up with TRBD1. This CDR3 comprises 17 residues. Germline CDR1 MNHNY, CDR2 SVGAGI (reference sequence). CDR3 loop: CASGYLRQGASSYEQYF. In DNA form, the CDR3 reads TGTGCCAGCGGTTACCTGAGACAGGGGGCGAGCTCCTACGAGCAGTACTTC.

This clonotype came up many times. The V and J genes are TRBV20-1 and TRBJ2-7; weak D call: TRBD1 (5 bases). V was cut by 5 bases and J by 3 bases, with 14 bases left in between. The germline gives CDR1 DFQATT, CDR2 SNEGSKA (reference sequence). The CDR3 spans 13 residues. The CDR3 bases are TGCAGTGCTCGAAGACAGAGAGACTACGAGCAGTACTTC. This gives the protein CSARRQRDYEQYF.

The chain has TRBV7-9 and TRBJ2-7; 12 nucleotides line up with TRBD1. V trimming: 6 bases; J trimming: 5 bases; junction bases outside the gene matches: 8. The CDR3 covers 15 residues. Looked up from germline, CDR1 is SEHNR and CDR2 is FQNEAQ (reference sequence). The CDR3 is CASSSGQGARNEQYF. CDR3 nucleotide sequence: TGTGCCAGCAGTTCGGGACAGGGGGCGAGAAACGAGCAGTACTTC.

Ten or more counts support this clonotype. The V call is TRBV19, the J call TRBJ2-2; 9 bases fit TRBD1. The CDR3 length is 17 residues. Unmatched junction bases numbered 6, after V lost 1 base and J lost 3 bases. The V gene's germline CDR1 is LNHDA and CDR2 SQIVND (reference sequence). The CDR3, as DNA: TGTGCCAGTAGTATAGGGGGAGGACAGGGGTACACCGGGGAGCTGTTTTTT. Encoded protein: CASSIGGGQGYTGELFF.

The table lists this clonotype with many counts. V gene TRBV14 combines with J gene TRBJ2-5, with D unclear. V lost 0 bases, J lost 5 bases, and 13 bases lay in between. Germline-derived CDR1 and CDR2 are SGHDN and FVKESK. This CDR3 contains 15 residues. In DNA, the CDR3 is TGTGCCAGCAGCCAAGATATGAGAGCCCGGGAGACCCAGTACTTC. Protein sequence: CASSQDMRARETQYF.

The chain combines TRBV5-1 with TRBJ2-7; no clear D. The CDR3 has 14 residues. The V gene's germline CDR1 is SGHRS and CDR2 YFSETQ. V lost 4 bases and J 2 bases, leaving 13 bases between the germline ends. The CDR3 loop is CASSRGRSPYEQYF. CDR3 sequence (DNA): TGCGCCAGCAGCCGCGGCAGGAGCCCCTACGAGCAGTACTTC. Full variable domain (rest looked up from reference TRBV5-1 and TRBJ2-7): KAGVTQTPRYLIKTRGQQVTLSCSPISGHRSVSWYQQTPGQGLQFLFEYFSETQRNKGNFPGRFSGRQFSNSRSEMNVSTLELGDSALYLCASSRGRSPYEQYFGPGTRLTVT.

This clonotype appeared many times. DNA of the CDR3: TGTGCCTGGAGTAACGGACAGGTAAATTTGCCCCAGCATTTT. Its translation: CAWSNGQVNLPQHF. The chain joins TRBV30 to TRBJ1-5; TRBD1 aligns across 7 bases. Germline V gene lookup returns CDR1 GTSNPN and CDR2 SVGIG (reference sequence). The CDR3 sequence is 14 residues long. J was trimmed by 9 bases and V by 2 bases; bases with no gene match: 10. The full variable domain, completed using reference TRBV30 and TRBJ1-5, is SQTIHQWPATLVQPVGSPLSLECTVEGTSNPNLYWYRQAAGRGLQLLFYSVGIGQISSEVPQNLSASRPQDRQFILSSKKLLLSDSGFYLCAWSNGQVNLPQHFGDGTRLSIL.

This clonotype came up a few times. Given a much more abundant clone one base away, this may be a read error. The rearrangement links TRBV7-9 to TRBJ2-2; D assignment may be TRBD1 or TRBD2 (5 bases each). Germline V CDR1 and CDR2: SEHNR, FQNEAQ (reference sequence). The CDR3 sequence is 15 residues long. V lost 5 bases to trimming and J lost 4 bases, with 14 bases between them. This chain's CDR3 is CASSGGRAGTGELFF. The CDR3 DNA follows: TGTGCCAGCAGCGGGGGACGGGCGGGCACCGGGGAGCTGTTTTTT.

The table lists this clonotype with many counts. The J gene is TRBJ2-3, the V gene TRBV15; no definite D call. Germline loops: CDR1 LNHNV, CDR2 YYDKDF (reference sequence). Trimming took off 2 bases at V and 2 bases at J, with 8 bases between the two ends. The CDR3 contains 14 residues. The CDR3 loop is CATSRPQITDTQYF. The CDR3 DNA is TGTGCCACCAGCAGACCACAGATCACAGATACGCAGTATTTT.

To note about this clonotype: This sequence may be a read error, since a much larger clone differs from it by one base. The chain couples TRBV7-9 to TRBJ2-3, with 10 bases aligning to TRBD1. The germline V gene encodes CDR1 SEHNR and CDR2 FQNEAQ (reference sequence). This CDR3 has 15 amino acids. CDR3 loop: CTSSPTGGTADTQYF. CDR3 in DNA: TGTACCAGCAGCCCGACAGGGGGCACGGCAGATACGCAGTATTTT.

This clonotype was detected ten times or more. CDR3 nucleotides: TGTGCCAGCAGCTTAGAGCCAGGGGGTCAGCCCCAGCATTTT. It is translated as CASSLEPGGQPQHF. V is TRBV7-6 and J is TRBJ1-5, with 7 bases lining up with TRBD1. Trimming removed 1 base from V and 6 bases from J; junction bases left unmatched: 3. This CDR3 is built from 14 residues. The V gene's germline CDR1 is SGHVS and CDR2 FNYEAQ.

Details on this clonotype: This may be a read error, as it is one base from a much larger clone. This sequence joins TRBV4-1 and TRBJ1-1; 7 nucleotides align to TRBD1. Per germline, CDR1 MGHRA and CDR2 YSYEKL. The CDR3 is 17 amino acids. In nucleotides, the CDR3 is TGCGTCAGCAGCCAGCAAAAAGGGGGACAGCGCAACACTGAAGCTTTCTTT. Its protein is CVSSQQKGGQRNTEAFF.

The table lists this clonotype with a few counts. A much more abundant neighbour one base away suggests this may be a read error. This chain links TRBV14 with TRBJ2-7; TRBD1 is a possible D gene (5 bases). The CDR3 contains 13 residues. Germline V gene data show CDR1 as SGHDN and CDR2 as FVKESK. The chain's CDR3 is CSSSQVRAYEQYF. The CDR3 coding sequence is TGTTCCAGCAGCCAAGTCAGGGCCTACGAGCAGTACTTC.

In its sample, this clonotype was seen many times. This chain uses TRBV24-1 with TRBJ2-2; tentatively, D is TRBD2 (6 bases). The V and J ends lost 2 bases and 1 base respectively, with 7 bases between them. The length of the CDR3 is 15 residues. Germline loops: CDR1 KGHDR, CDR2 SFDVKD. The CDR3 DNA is TGTGCCACCAGTGATTGGAGGGGGAACACCGGGGAGCTGTTTTTT. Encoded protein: CATSDWRGNTGELFF.

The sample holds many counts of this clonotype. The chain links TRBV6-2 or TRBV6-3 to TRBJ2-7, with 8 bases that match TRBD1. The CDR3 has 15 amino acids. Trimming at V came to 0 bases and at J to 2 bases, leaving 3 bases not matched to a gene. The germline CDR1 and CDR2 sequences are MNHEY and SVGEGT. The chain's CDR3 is CASSYSGQATYEQYF. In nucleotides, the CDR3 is TGTGCCAGCAGTTACTCGGGACAGGCGACCTACGAGCAGTACTTC.

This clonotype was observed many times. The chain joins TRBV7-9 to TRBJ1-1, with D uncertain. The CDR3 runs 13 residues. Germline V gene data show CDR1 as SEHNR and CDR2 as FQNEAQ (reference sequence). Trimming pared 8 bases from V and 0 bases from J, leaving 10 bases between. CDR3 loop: CASRPELNTEAFF. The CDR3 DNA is TGTGCCAGCCGACCCGAGTTGAACACTGAAGCTTTCTTT.

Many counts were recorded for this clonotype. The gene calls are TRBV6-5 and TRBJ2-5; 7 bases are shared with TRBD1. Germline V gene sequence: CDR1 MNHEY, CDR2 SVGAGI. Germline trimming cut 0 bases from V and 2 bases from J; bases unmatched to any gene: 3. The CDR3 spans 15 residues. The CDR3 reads CASSYSRDRQETQYF. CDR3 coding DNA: TGTGCCAGCAGTTACTCCCGGGACAGACAAGAGACCCAGTACTTC.

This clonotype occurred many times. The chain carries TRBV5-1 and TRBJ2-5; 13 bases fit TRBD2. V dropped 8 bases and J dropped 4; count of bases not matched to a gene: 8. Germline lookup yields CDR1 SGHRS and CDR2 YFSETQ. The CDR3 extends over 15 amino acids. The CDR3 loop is CASTSGGAIGETQYF. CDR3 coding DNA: TGCGCCAGTACTAGCGGGGGGGCTATCGGAGAGACCCAGTACTTC.

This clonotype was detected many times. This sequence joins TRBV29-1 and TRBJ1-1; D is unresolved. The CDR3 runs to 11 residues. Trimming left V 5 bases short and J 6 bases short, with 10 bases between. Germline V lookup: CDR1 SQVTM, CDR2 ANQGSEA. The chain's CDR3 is CSVRTLAEAFF. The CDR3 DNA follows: TGCAGCGTTCGGACGTTGGCTGAAGCTTTCTTT. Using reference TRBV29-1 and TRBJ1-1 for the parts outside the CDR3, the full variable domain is SAVISQKPSRDICQRGTSLTIQCQVDSQVTMMFWYRQQPGQSLTLIATANQGSEATYESGFVIDKFPISRPNLTFSTLTVSNMSPEDSSIYLCSVRTLAEAFFGQGTRLTVV.

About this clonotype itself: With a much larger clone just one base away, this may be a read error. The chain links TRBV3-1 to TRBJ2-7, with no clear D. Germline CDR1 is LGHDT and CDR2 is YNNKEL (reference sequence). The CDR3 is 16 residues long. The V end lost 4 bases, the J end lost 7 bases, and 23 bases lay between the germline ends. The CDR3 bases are TGTGCCAGCAGCCCGTCATGGGGTATCGGCTTAAGGGAGCAGTACTTC. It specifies CASSPSWGIGLREQYF.